Described below is a single TCR beta chain sequence and its context. Under the authors' procedure: It was from reference gene primer amplification that nucleated cell counts were estimated. TCRdb's copy holds only in-frame clones and misses some; the assay was immunoSEQ multiplex PCR. V and J calls plus clone size are reproduced from that table; the DNA served to infer D and trimming. The table includes roughly 49,000 clones, approximately 82% detected once. V dropped 1 base and J dropped 10; count of bases not matched to a gene: 3. The CDR3 extends over 14 amino acids. The germline CDR1 and CDR2 sequences are SEHNR and FQNEAQ (reference sequence). This record belongs to a study of blood T cell repertoires in COVID-19. Study details: The United States, Italy and Spain were the sources of the acute and convalescent COVID-19 samples. T cells, B-cell-depleted T cells, or PBMCs supplied cDNA or gDNA.

The sequence derives from a woman aged 80 or over with acute or convalescent COVID-19. This sequence joins TRBV7-9 and TRBJ1-6; the match to TRBD1 covers 8 bases. Sequencing was carried out using peripheral blood. The CDR3 bases are TGTGCCAGCAGCTTAGGCAGGGGGCAATCACCCCTCCACTTT. This gives the protein CASSLGRGQSPLHF.